This T cell receptor beta chain was captured by sequencing in a study of cytotoxic CD8 clonotypes in ibrutinib-treated CLL. TCR beta libraries used about 2 micrograms of DNA from cryopreserved PBMCs. Study outcomes and limitations: Private clonotypes, not public ones, expanded at ibrutinib response. Relative to age-matched healthy donors, clonality at baseline was higher, and it tracked circulating CD8+ T-cell counts. The clonality went up when patients responded to ibrutinib and dropped back toward baseline at progression.

Per germline, CDR1 SGDLS and CDR2 YYNGEE. Trimming took 3 bases from V and 4 from J, leaving 5 bases between them. This CDR3 has 12 residues. The table came from immunoSEQ multiplex PCR; TCRdb's copy has only in-frame clones and leaves some out. The repertoire has approximately 45,000 clones, approximately 65% of them found once; the top ten carry 20% to 25%. Regarding this clone: Its matching antigen is unknown.

The TCR comes from a human donor with chronic lymphocytic leukemia. The chain links TRBV9 to TRBJ1-5; weak D call: TRBD1 (5 bases). Sequencing was performed on PBMCs, taken after 24 months of ibrutinib treatment. In nucleotides, the CDR3 is TGTGCCAGCAGCGGGGGGAATCAGCCCCAGCATTTT. This translates into CASSGGNQPQHF. Full variable domain (rest looked up from reference TRBV9 and TRBJ1-5): DSGVTQTPKHLITATGQRVTLRCSPRSGDLSVYWYQQSLDQGLQFLIQYYNGEERAKGNILERFSAQQFPDLHSELNLSSLELGDSALYFCASSGGNQPQHFGDGTRLSIL.